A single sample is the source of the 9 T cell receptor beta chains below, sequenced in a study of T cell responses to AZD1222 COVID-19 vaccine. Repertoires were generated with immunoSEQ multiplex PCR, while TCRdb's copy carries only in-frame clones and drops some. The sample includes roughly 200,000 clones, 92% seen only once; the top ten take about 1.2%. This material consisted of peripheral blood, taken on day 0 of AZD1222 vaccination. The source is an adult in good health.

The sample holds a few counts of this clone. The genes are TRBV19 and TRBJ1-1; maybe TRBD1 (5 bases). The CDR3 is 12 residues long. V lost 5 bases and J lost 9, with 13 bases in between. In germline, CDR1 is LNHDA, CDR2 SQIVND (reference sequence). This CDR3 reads CASSPAGQQAFF. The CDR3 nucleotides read TGTGCCAGTAGTCCCGCGGGGCAGCAAGCTTTCTTT.

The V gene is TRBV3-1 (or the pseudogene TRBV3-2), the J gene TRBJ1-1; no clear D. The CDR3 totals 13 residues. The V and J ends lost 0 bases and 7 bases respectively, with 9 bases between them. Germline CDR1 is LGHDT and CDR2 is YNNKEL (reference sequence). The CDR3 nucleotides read TGTGCCAGCAGCCAAGATGTACAGTTTGAAGCTTTCTTT. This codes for CASSQDVQFEAFF.

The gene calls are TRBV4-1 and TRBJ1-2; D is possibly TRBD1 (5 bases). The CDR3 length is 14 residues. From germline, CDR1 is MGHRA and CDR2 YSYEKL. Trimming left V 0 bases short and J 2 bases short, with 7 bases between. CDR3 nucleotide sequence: TGCGCCAGCAGCCAAGATTCAGGGAACTATGGCTACACCTTC. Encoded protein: CASSQDSGNYGYTF.

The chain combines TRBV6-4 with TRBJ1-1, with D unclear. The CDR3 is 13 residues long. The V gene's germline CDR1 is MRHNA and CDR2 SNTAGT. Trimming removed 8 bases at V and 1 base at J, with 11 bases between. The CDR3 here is CASSLTKNTEAFF. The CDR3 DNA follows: TGTGCCAGCTCCCTGACAAAGAACACTGAAGCTTTCTTT.

CDR3 nucleotides: TGTGCCAGCAGCTTAGGCCTCCCCCGTCCAGGGACGGCAACTAATGAAAAACTGTTTTTT. Its protein is CASSLGLPRPGTATNEKLFF. The chain uses TRBV5-4 and TRBJ1-4, with a possible D match to TRBD1 (5 bases). With 2 bases removed from V and 0 bases from J, the gap between germline ends came to 23 bases. CDR1 and CDR2 from the germline V gene are SGHNT and YYREEE (reference sequence). There are 20 residues in the CDR3.

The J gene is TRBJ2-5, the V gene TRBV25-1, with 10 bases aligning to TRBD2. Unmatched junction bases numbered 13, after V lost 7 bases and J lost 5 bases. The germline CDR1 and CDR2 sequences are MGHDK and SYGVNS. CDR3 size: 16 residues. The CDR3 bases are TGTGCCAGCACCCCTTGGTCTAGCGGGGGCGGGGAGACCCAGTACTTC. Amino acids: CASTPWSSGGGETQYF.

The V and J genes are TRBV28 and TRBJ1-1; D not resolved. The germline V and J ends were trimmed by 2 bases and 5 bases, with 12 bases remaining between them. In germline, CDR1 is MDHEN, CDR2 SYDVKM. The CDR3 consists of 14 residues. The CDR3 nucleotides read TGTGCCAGCAGTTTAGTAGGGTTTGGGACTGAAGCTTTCTTT. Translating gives CASSLVGFGTEAFF. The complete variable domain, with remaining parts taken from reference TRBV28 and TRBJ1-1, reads DVKVTQSSRYLVKRTGEKVFLECVQDMDHENMFWYRQDPGLGLRLIYFSYDVKMKEKGDIPEGYSVSREKKERFSLILESASTNQTSMYLCASSLVGFGTEAFFGQGTRLTVV.

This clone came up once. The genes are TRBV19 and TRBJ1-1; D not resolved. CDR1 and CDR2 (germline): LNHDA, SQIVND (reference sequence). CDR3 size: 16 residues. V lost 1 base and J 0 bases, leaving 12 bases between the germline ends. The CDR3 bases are TGTGCCAGTAGTATAGCCCTCCTCGCGATGAACACTGAAGCTTTCTTT. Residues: CASSIALLAMNTEAFF. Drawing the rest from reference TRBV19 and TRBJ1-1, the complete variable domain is DGGITQSPKYLFRKEGQNVTLSCEQNLNHDAMYWYRQDPGQGLRLIYYSQIVNDFQKGDIAEGYSVSREKKESFPLTVTSAQKNPTAFYLCASSIALLAMNTEAFFGQGTRLTVV.

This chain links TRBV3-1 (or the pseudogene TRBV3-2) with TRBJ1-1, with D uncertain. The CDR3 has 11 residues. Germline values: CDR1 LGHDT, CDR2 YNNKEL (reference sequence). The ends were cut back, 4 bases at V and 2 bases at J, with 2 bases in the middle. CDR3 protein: CASSLNTEAFF. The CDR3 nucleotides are TGTGCCAGCAGCCTTAACACTGAAGCTTTCTTT.